This note documents a single T cell receptor beta chain sequence. Participants came from fewer than 25 US areas, aged roughly 18 to 89 years. Per the authors' pipeline: The assay estimated nucleated cells by amplifying reference gene primers. This table comes from immunoSEQ multiplex PCR, and its TCRdb copy is limited to in-frame clones, with some not included. The V and J calls and the clone size are those of that table, but D and trimming were determined from the DNA. The sample lists some 300,000 clones; roughly 90% were seen once. The data derive from a study of blood T cell repertoires in COVID-19. Across the study: Spain, Italy and the United States supplied samples that represented acute and convalescent COVID-19. Sources were T cells, B-cell-depleted T cells, or PBMCs; the material itself was cDNA or gDNA.

This CDR3 is 15 amino acids long. Trimming took 2 bases from V and 6 from J, leaving 14 bases between them. CDR1 and CDR2 (germline): SGHTA, FQGNSA. This TCR came from a woman aged 45-59 years who had been exposed to COVID-19. The chain employs TRBV7-2 and TRBJ1-5; possible D gene TRBD1, 6 bases. Sequencing was carried out using PBMCs or T cells enriched from blood (not recorded which). This CDR3 is CASSLTRGVSQPQHF. As DNA, the CDR3 is TGTGCCAGCAGCTTAACCAGGGGTGTTAGTCAGCCCCAGCATTTT.